This TCR beta chain emerged from a study of cytomegalovirus exposure and HLA in healthy donors. Germline assignment: CDR1 SGHKS and CDR2 YYEKEE (reference sequence). This CDR3 contains 17 residues. J lost 6 bases, V lost 4 bases, and 15 bases had no gene match. Regarding the study as a whole: Data from an earlier analysis indicated that most TCR beta V segments were productive either about 87% or about 30% of the time. Reported findings show TCR beta sequences accurately forecast HLA-A and HLA-B alleles in most subjects.

It was with 60 Vbeta and 13 Jbeta primers that the PCR ran. Assay: immunoSEQ multiplex PCR; the TCRdb copy retains only in-frame clones and omits some. The sample shows 150,000 to 200,000 clones, roughly three quarters of them seen only once. A note on this clone: The antigen is unknown.

Sequenced: PBMCs. The TCR sequence derives from a male donor in good health and CMV-seronegative. This chain uses TRBV5-5 with TRBJ2-3, with 9 positions matching TRBD2. CDR3 residues: CASSLRGSGGFSDTQYF. The DNA of the CDR3 is TGTGCCAGCAGCCTCCGGGGAAGCGGGGGGTTCTCGGATACGCAGTATTTT.